This T cell receptor (beta chain) appears in the sequencing data of a study of T cells in Graves' hyperthyroidism and ophthalmopathy. Germline values: CDR1 MNHEY, CDR2 SMNVEV (reference sequence). V trimming: 3 bases; J trimming: 1 base; junction bases outside the gene matches: 5. The CDR3 covers 16 residues. This clonotype showed up many times. Researchers took RNA transcripts and amplified the TCR beta CDR3 regions from them. The HTBI primer set served for first-round RT-PCR of the TCR CDR3. MiXCR, applied by TCRdb to the multiplex PCR reads, yields one record per CDR3 protein. The sample lists 350,000 to 400,000 distinct CDR3 sequences; around 14% were seen once.

The chain joins TRBV27 to TRBJ2-1, with 8 bases fitting TRBD1. The receptor comes from a woman under 40 with Graves' hyperthyroidism. Sequenced input: blood. CDR3 DNA: TGTGCCAGCAGTTTGAGGACAGGGAGGTCCTACAATGAGCAGTTCTTC. Translated, it gives CASSLRTGRSYNEQFF.